These T cell receptor beta chains were read from a single sample in a study of shared clonotypes between healthy human individuals. Sequencing used immunoSEQ multiplex PCR; TCRdb keeps in-frame clones, though not all of them. The repertoire holds about 1 million clones, around 76% seen once, with 1.4% in the top ten. What was sequenced was memory CD4+ T cells sorted from blood. Receptors were obtained from a man aged 18 to 30 in good health. The CDR3 runs from the conserved cysteine through the conserved F or W. Each record gives: J gene, D gene, clone size, V gene, CDR3 length, CDR3 protein, CDR3 DNA. The D gene is left open where the match is weak. Size is omitted from some rows. Given values are once, few, many or a class for expanded clones.

J gene: TRBJ2-3; D gene: -; clone size: -; V gene: TRBV7-9; CDR3 length: 15; CDR3 protein: CASRIWPGSTDTQYF; CDR3 DNA: TGTGCCAGCAGGATTTGGCCGGGCAGCACAGATACGCAGTATTTT
J gene: TRBJ1-3; D gene: -; clone size: -; V gene: TRBV4-1; CDR3 length: 16; CDR3 protein: CASSPWGSSSGNTIYF; CDR3 DNA: TGCGCCAGCAGCCCCTGGGGGAGCTCCTCTGGAAACACCATATATTTT
J gene: TRBJ1-6; D gene: TRBD1; clone size: -; V gene: TRBV6-6; CDR3 length: 15; CDR3 protein: CASSHPDRGASPLHF; CDR3 DNA: TGTGCCAGCAGTCACCCTGACAGGGGTGCTTCACCCCTCCACTTT
J gene: TRBJ2-7; D gene: TRBD1; clone size: -; V gene: TRBV19; CDR3 length: 13; CDR3 protein: CASSAGGSYEQYF; CDR3 DNA: TGTGCCAGTAGCGCAGGGGGCTCCTACGAGCAGTACTTC
J gene: TRBJ2-2; D gene: TRBD2; clone size: -; V gene: TRBV7-6; CDR3 length: 16; CDR3 protein: CASSSGRGARTGELFF; CDR3 DNA: TGTGCCAGCAGTTCCGGGCGGGGGGCAAGGACCGGGGAGCTGTTTTTT
J gene: TRBJ1-5; D gene: -; clone size: many; V gene: TRBV5-6; CDR3 length: 16; CDR3 protein: CASSRGGGIGNQPQHF; CDR3 DNA: TGTGCCAGCAGCCGAGGGGGAGGAATCGGCAATCAGCCCCAGCATTTT
J gene: TRBJ2-5; D gene: TRBD1; clone size: many; V gene: TRBV18; CDR3 length: 13; CDR3 protein: CASARQGKETQYF; CDR3 DNA: TGTGCCAGCGCCCGACAGGGGAAGGAGACCCAGTACTTC
J gene: TRBJ2-2; D gene: TRBD1; clone size: -; V gene: TRBV29-1; CDR3 length: 14; CDR3 protein: CSVESGQVPGELFF; CDR3 DNA: TGCAGCGTTGAGTCGGGACAGGTTCCCGGGGAGCTGTTTTTT
J gene: TRBJ2-7; D gene: -; clone size: -; V gene: TRBV2; CDR3 length: 14; CDR3 protein: CASSDRLLPYEQYF; CDR3 DNA: TGTGCCAGCAGTGACAGGCTCCTTCCCTACGAGCAGTACTTC
J gene: TRBJ1-5; D gene: -; clone size: -; V gene: TRBV9; CDR3 length: 13; CDR3 protein: CASSVDWDQPQHF; CDR3 DNA: TGTGCCAGCAGCGTAGACTGGGATCAGCCCCAGCATTTT
J gene: TRBJ1-4; D gene: -; clone size: -; V gene: TRBV9; CDR3 length: 16; CDR3 protein: CASSAYSGATNEKLFF; CDR3 DNA: TGTGCCAGCAGCGCATACTCCGGGGCAACTAATGAAAAACTGTTTTTT
J gene: TRBJ1-5; D gene: -; clone size: -; V gene: TRBV27; CDR3 length: 14; CDR3 protein: CASSLGGSGQPQHF; CDR3 DNA: TGTGCCAGCAGTTTAGGGGGCTCAGGTCAGCCCCAGCATTTT
J gene: TRBJ1-4; D gene: -; clone size: -; V gene: TRBV1; CDR3 length: 18; CDR3 protein: CTSSQDVVDSGANEKLFF; CDR3 DNA: TGCACCAGCAGCCAAGACGTAGTGGATTCGGGGGCTAACGAAAAACTGTTTTTT
J gene: TRBJ2-1; D gene: -; clone size: many; V gene: TRBV25-1; CDR3 length: 13; CDR3 protein: CASSETGGQRQFF; CDR3 DNA: TGTGCCAGCAGTGAAACCGGGGGGCAACGACAGTTCTTC
J gene: TRBJ1-1; D gene: -; clone size: few; V gene: TRBV27; CDR3 length: 14; CDR3 protein: CASSPHRVNTEAFF; CDR3 DNA: TGTGCCAGCAGTCCGCACAGAGTCAACACTGAAGCTTTCTTT
J gene: TRBJ1-2; D gene: -; clone size: -; V gene: TRBV11-2; CDR3 length: 13; CDR3 protein: CASSLGGIYGYTF; CDR3 DNA: TGTGCCAGCAGCTTAGGGGGGATCTATGGCTACACCTTC
J gene: TRBJ2-2; D gene: -; clone size: -; V gene: TRBV18; CDR3 length: 17; CDR3 protein: CASSPQTSSPNTGELFF; CDR3 DNA: TGTGCCAGCTCACCCCAAACTAGCTCACCGAACACCGGGGAGCTGTTTTTT
J gene: TRBJ1-3; D gene: -; clone size: -; V gene: TRBV19; CDR3 length: 15; CDR3 protein: CASSIEGTSGNTIYF; CDR3 DNA: TGTGCCAGTAGTATAGAAGGGACCTCTGGAAACACCATATATTTT
J gene: TRBJ1-1; D gene: -; clone size: -; V gene: TRBV7-6; CDR3 length: 13; CDR3 protein: CASSPDTGLRAFF; CDR3 DNA: TGTGCCAGCAGCCCAGATACAGGGTTAAGGGCTTTCTTT
J gene: TRBJ1-6; D gene: TRBD1; clone size: -; V gene: TRBV6-6; CDR3 length: 14; CDR3 protein: CASRKTGFNSPLHF; CDR3 DNA: TGTGCCAGCAGAAAGACAGGGTTTAATTCACCCCTCCACTTT
J gene: TRBJ1-2; D gene: -; clone size: -; V gene: TRBV21-1; CDR3 length: 14; CDR3 protein: CASSTSDRGPGYTF; CDR3 DNA: TGTGCCAGCAGCACGTCGGACAGGGGGCCTGGCTACACCTTC
J gene: TRBJ1-1; D gene: -; clone size: -; V gene: TRBV7-9; CDR3 length: 16; CDR3 protein: CASSSISTGRITEAFF; CDR3 DNA: TGTGCCAGCAGCTCCATAAGCACAGGGAGGATAACTGAAGCTTTCTTT
J gene: TRBJ2-5; D gene: TRBD2; clone size: once; V gene: TRBV25-1; CDR3 length: 13; CDR3 protein: CASSDRLAGEQYF; CDR3 DNA: TGTGCCAGCAGTGATCGGCTAGCGGGAGAGCAGTACTTC
J gene: TRBJ1-6; D gene: -; clone size: -; V gene: TRBV10-3; CDR3 length: 13; CDR3 protein: CATRNGENSPLHF; CDR3 DNA: TGTGCCACCCGCAACGGGGAGAATTCACCCCTCCACTTT
J gene: TRBJ1-5; D gene: -; clone size: -; V gene: TRBV28; CDR3 length: 15; CDR3 protein: CASSGPVGAGQPQHF; CDR3 DNA: TGTGCCAGCAGTGGCCCCGTGGGGGCAGGGCAGCCCCAGCATTTT
J gene: TRBJ2-1; D gene: -; clone size: -; V gene: TRBV27; CDR3 length: 15; CDR3 protein: CASSLQGRSYNEQFF; CDR3 DNA: TGTGCCAGCAGTTTACAGGGCCGCTCCTACAATGAGCAGTTCTTC
J gene: TRBJ2-7; D gene: -; clone size: -; V gene: TRBV7-9; CDR3 length: 14; CDR3 protein: CASSPPGAAYEQYF; CDR3 DNA: TGTGCCAGCAGCCCCCCGGGGGCTGCCTACGAGCAGTACTTC
J gene: TRBJ1-4; D gene: TRBD1; clone size: many; V gene: TRBV19; CDR3 length: 14; CDR3 protein: CASSITGGVEKLFF; CDR3 DNA: TGTGCCAGTAGTATAACAGGGGGCGTTGAAAAACTGTTTTTT
J gene: TRBJ1-5; D gene: -; clone size: -; V gene: TRBV6-5; CDR3 length: 14; CDR3 protein: CASSFRYSNQPQHF; CDR3 DNA: TGTGCCAGCAGTTTTAGATACAGCAATCAGCCCCAGCATTTT
J gene: TRBJ2-2; D gene: TRBD2; clone size: once; V gene: TRBV11-2; CDR3 length: 16; CDR3 protein: CASSQGTRRGTGELFF; CDR3 DNA: TGTGCCAGCAGCCAGGGGACTAGAAGGGGCACCGGGGAGCTGTTTTTT
J gene: TRBJ1-2; D gene: -; clone size: few; V gene: TRBV5-4; CDR3 length: 14; CDR3 protein: CASSSEPGSYGYTF; CDR3 DNA: TGTGCCAGCAGCTCCGAACCAGGGAGCTATGGCTACACCTTC
J gene: TRBJ2-3; D gene: -; clone size: -; V gene: TRBV5-4; CDR3 length: 15; CDR3 protein: CASSLAGGQTDTQYF; CDR3 DNA: TGTGCCAGCAGCTTGGCGGGGGGCCAAACAGATACGCAGTATTTT
J gene: TRBJ1-1; D gene: -; clone size: -; V gene: TRBV9; CDR3 length: 15; CDR3 protein: CASSVAGRGGTEAFF; CDR3 DNA: TGTGCCAGCAGCGTAGCCGGCAGGGGTGGAACTGAAGCTTTCTTT
J gene: TRBJ2-7; D gene: -; clone size: -; V gene: TRBV5-3; CDR3 length: 15; CDR3 protein: CARSLEAGSTYEQYF; CDR3 DNA: TGTGCCAGAAGCTTGGAGGCGGGAAGTACCTACGAGCAGTACTTC
J gene: TRBJ1-4; D gene: -; clone size: few; V gene: TRBV5-1; CDR3 length: 14; CDR3 protein: CASSSGTNNEKLFF; CDR3 DNA: TGCGCCAGCAGCTCCGGGACAAATAATGAAAAACTGTTTTTT
J gene: TRBJ1-1; D gene: TRBD1; clone size: -; V gene: TRBV19; CDR3 length: 15; CDR3 protein: CASSTRTGLNTEAFF; CDR3 DNA: TGTGCCAGTAGTACCCGGACAGGGTTAAACACTGAAGCTTTCTTT
J gene: TRBJ2-2; D gene: -; clone size: few; V gene: TRBV19; CDR3 length: 13; CDR3 protein: CASSNPGAGELFF; CDR3 DNA: TGTGCCAGTAGTAACCCGGGGGCCGGGGAGCTGTTTTTT
J gene: TRBJ2-5; D gene: TRBD2; clone size: -; V gene: TRBV9; CDR3 length: 16; CDR3 protein: CASSGGSSGRSETQYF; CDR3 DNA: TGTGCCAGCAGCGGGGGTTCTAGCGGGAGATCCGAGACCCAGTACTTC
J gene: TRBJ2-1; D gene: TRBD1; clone size: -; V gene: TRBV5-1; CDR3 length: 15; CDR3 protein: CASSLVKGASEEQFF; CDR3 DNA: TGCGCCAGCAGCTTGGTTAAGGGGGCATCGGAGGAGCAGTTCTTC
J gene: TRBJ1-6; D gene: -; clone size: -; V gene: TRBV2; CDR3 length: 13; CDR3 protein: CAGTGSYNSPLHF; CDR3 DNA: TGTGCCGGAACGGGTTCCTATAATTCACCCCTCCACTTT
J gene: TRBJ2-3; D gene: -; clone size: -; V gene: TRBV30; CDR3 length: 15; CDR3 protein: CAWSFTWISTDTQYF; CDR3 DNA: TGTGCCTGGAGTTTTACTTGGATTTCTACAGATACGCAGTATTTT
J gene: TRBJ1-1; D gene: -; clone size: few; V gene: TRBV2; CDR3 length: 13; CDR3 protein: CASRTGVNTEAFF; CDR3 DNA: TGTGCCAGCAGGACAGGAGTGAACACTGAAGCTTTCTTT
J gene: TRBJ2-6; D gene: -; clone size: -; V gene: TRBV11-2; CDR3 length: 13; CDR3 protein: CASRLSGANVLTF; CDR3 DNA: TGTGCCAGCAGGCTTTCTGGGGCCAACGTCCTGACTTTC
J gene: TRBJ2-7; D gene: -; clone size: -; V gene: TRBV7-9; CDR3 length: 14; CDR3 protein: CASSLGPATYEQYF; CDR3 DNA: TGTGCCAGCAGCTTAGGTCCTGCTACCTACGAGCAGTACTTC
J gene: TRBJ1-2; D gene: -; clone size: few; V gene: TRBV7-9; CDR3 length: 14; CDR3 protein: CASSAPGLRFGYTF; CDR3 DNA: TGTGCCAGCAGCGCGCCGGGACTTCGGTTTGGCTACACCTTC
J gene: TRBJ1-5; D gene: -; clone size: -; V gene: TRBV28; CDR3 length: 16; CDR3 protein: CASSPARLGSNQPQHF; CDR3 DNA: TGTGCCAGCAGTCCCGCCAGGTTAGGAAGCAATCAGCCCCAGCATTTT
J gene: TRBJ1-5; D gene: -; clone size: -; V gene: TRBV6-1; CDR3 length: 12; CDR3 protein: CASSPGGQPQHF; CDR3 DNA: TGTGCCAGCTCCCCGGGAGGTCAGCCCCAGCATTTT
J gene: TRBJ2-1; D gene: -; clone size: -; V gene: TRBV7-2; CDR3 length: 16; CDR3 protein: CASSLLLFQTYNEQFF; CDR3 DNA: TGTGCCAGCAGCTTACTTCTTTTTCAAACCTACAATGAGCAGTTCTTC
J gene: TRBJ2-3; D gene: -; clone size: -; V gene: TRBV4-1; CDR3 length: 14; CDR3 protein: CASSLAAWRDTQYF; CDR3 DNA: TGCGCCAGCAGCCTAGCGGCCTGGAGGGATACGCAGTATTTT
J gene: TRBJ1-6; D gene: -; clone size: -; V gene: TRBV12-5; CDR3 length: 14; CDR3 protein: CASGLGGDNSPLHF; CDR3 DNA: TGTGCTAGTGGTTTGGGGGGAGATAATTCACCCCTCCACTTT
J gene: TRBJ2-7; D gene: TRBD1; clone size: few; V gene: TRBV28; CDR3 length: 13; CDR3 protein: CASTDRSSYEQYF; CDR3 DNA: TGTGCCAGCACGGACAGGAGCTCCTACGAGCAGTACTTC
J gene: TRBJ2-1; D gene: TRBD1; clone size: -; V gene: TRBV6-1; CDR3 length: 14; CDR3 protein: CASSEGGTGIEQFF; CDR3 DNA: TGTGCCAGCAGTGAAGGTGGGACAGGGATTGAGCAGTTCTTC
J gene: TRBJ2-5; D gene: -; clone size: -; V gene: TRBV6-1; CDR3 length: 13; CDR3 protein: CASSELVPATQYF; CDR3 DNA: TGTGCCAGCAGTGAACTCGTCCCGGCGACCCAGTACTTC
J gene: TRBJ2-3; D gene: -; clone size: -; V gene: TRBV7-2; CDR3 length: 15; CDR3 protein: CASSLAWGSTDTQYF; CDR3 DNA: TGTGCCAGCAGCTTAGCGTGGGGGAGCACAGATACGCAGTATTTT
J gene: TRBJ2-7; D gene: -; clone size: -; V gene: TRBV30; CDR3 length: 12; CDR3 protein: CAWSVNSAEQYF; CDR3 DNA: TGTGCCTGGAGTGTAAATAGCGCCGAGCAGTACTTC
J gene: TRBJ1-2; D gene: TRBD1; clone size: few; V gene: TRBV27; CDR3 length: 15; CDR3 protein: CASSPGTGRNYGYTF; CDR3 DNA: TGTGCCAGCAGTCCTGGGACAGGGAGGAACTATGGCTACACCTTC
J gene: TRBJ2-1; D gene: TRBD2; clone size: -; V gene: TRBV5-1; CDR3 length: 13; CDR3 protein: CASSRGGGNEQFF; CDR3 DNA: TGCGCCAGCAGCCGAGGCGGGGGCAATGAGCAGTTCTTC
J gene: TRBJ2-7; D gene: TRBD1; clone size: once; V gene: TRBV28; CDR3 length: 15; CDR3 protein: CASRPGTGGTYEQYF; CDR3 DNA: TGTGCCAGCAGACCGGGGACAGGGGGTACCTACGAGCAGTACTTC
J gene: TRBJ2-2; D gene: -; clone size: -; V gene: TRBV5-1; CDR3 length: 15; CDR3 protein: CASSRDFANTGELFF; CDR3 DNA: TGCGCCAGCAGCCGGGACTTCGCGAACACCGGGGAGCTGTTTTTT
J gene: TRBJ2-2; D gene: TRBD1; clone size: -; V gene: TRBV11-2; CDR3 length: 19; CDR3 protein: CASSRQRTGSVENTGELFF; CDR3 DNA: TGTGCCAGCAGCCGACAGAGGACAGGCTCTGTAGAGAACACCGGGGAGCTGTTTTTT